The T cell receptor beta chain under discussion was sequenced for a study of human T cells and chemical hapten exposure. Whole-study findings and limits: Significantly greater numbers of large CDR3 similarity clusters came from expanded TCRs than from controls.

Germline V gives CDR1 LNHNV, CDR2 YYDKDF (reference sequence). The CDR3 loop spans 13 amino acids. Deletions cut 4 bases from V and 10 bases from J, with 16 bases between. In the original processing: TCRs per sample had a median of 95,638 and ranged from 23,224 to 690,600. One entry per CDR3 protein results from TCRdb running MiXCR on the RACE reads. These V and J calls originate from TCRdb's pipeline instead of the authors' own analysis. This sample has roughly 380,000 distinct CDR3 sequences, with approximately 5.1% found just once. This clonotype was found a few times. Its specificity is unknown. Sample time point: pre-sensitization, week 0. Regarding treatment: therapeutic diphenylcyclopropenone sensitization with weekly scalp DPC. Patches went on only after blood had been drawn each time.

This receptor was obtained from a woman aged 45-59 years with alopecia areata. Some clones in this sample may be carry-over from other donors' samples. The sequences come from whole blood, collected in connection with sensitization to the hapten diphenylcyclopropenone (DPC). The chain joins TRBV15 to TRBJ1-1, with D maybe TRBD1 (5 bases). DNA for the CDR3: TGTGCCACCAGCACGACGGGAGGGGCCCCAGCTTTCTTT. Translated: CATSTTGGAPAFF.